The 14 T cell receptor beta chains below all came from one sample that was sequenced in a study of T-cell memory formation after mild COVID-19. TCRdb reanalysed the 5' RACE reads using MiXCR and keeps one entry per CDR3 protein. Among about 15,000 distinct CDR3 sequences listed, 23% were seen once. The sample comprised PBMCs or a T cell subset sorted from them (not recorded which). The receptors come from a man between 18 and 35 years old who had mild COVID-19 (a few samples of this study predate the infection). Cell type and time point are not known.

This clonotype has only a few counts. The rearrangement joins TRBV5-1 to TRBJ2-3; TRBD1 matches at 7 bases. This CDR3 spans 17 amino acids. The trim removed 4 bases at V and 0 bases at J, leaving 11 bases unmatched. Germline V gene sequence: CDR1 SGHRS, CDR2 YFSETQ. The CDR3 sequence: CASSALKGASSTDTQYF. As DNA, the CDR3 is TGCGCCAGCAGCGCCCTGAAGGGGGCCTCCAGCACAGATACGCAGTATTTT. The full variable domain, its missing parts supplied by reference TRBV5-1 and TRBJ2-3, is KAGVTQTPRYLIKTRGQQVTLSCSPISGHRSVSWYQQTPGQGLQFLFEYFSETQRNKGNFPGRFSGRQFSNSRSEMNVSTLELGDSALYLCASSALKGASSTDTQYFGPGTRLTVL.

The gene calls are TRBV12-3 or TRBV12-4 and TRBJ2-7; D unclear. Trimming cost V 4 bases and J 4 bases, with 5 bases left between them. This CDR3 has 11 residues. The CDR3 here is CASSSIYEQYF. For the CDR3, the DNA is TGTGCCAGCAGTTCCATATACGAGCAGTACTTC.

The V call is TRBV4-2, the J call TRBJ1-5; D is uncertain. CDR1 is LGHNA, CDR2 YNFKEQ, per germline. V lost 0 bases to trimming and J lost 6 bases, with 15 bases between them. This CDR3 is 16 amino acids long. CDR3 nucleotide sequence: TGTGCCAGCAGCCAAGATGGCCAAGGCCCTCTTCAGCCCCAGCATTTT. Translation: CASSQDGQGPLQPQHF.

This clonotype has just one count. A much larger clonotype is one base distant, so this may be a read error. CDR3 sequence (DNA): TGTGCCAGCAGCTCGGAGTTGGCGGGTGGGGCAGATACGCAGTATTTT. It yields the protein CASSSELAGGADTQYF. The rearrangement joins TRBV7-6 to TRBJ2-3; TRBD2 might be the D (5 bases). Trimming took 4 bases from V and 4 from J, leaving 18 bases between them. This CDR3 comprises 16 residues. Germline CDR1 is SGHVS and CDR2 is FNYEAQ.

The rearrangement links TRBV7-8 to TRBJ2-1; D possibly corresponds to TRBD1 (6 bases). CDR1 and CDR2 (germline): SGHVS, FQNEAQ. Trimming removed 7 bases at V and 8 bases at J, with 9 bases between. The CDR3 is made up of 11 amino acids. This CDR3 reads CASTQGYEQFF. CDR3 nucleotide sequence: TGTGCCAGCACCCAGGGGTATGAGCAGTTCTTC.

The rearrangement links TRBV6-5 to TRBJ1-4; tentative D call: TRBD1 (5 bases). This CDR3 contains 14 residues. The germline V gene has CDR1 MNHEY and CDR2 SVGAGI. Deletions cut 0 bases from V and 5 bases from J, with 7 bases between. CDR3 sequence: CASSYSEGNEKLFF. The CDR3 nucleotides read TGTGCCAGCAGTTACTCAGAGGGGAATGAAAAACTGTTTTTT.

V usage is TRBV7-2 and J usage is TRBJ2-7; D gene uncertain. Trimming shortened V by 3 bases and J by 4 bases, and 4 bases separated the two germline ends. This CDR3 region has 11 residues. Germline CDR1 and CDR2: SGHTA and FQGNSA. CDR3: CASSFAYEQYF. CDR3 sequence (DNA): TGTGCCAGCAGCTTCGCGTACGAGCAGTACTTC.

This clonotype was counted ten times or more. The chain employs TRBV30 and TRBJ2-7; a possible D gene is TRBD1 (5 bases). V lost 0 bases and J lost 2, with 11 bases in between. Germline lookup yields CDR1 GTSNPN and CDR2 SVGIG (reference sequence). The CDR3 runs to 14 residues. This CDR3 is CAWSVSDNPYEQYF. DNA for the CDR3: TGTGCCTGGAGTGTGTCGGACAATCCCTACGAGCAGTACTTC.

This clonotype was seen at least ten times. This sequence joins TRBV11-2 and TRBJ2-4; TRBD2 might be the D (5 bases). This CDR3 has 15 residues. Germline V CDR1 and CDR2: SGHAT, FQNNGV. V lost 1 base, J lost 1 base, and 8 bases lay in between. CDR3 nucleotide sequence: TGTGCCAGCAGCTTAGTAGAGGGTGCCAAAAACATTCAGTACTTC. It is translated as CASSLVEGAKNIQYF. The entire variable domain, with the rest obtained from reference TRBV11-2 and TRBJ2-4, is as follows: EAGVAQSPRYKIIEKRQSVAFWCNPISGHATLYWYQQILGQGPKLLIQFQNNGVVDDSQLPKDRFSAERLKGVDSTLKIQPAKLEDSAVYLCASSLVEGAKNIQYFGAGTRLSVL.

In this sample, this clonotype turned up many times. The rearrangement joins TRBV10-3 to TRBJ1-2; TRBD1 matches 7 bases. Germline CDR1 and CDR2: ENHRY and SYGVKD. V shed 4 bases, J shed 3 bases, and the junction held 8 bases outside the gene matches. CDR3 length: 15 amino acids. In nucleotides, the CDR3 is TGTGCCATCAGTGGGTACAGGGGAGAGGACTATGGCTACACCTTC. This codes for CAISGYRGEDYGYTF.

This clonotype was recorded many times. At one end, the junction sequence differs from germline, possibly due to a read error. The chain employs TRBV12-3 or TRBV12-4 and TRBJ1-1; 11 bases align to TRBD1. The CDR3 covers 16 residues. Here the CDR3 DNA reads TGTGCCAGCAGTGACCGGGACAGGGGGATGAACGCTGAAGCTTTCTTT. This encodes CASSDRDRGMNAEAFF.

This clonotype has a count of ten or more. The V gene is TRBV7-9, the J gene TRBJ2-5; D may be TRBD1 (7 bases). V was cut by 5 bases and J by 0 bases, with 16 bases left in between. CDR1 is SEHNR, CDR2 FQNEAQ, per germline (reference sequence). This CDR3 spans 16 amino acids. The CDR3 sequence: CASSPKGGQYQETQYF. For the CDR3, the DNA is TGTGCCAGCAGCCCCAAGGGGGGACAGTACCAAGAGACCCAGTACTTC.

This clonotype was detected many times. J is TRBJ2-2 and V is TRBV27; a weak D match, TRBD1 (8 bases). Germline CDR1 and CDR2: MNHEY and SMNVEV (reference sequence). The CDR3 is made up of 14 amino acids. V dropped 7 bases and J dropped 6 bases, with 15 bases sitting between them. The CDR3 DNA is TGTGCCAGCACCCCAACAGGGGGGGCCGGGGAGCTGTTTTTT. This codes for CASTPTGGAGELFF.

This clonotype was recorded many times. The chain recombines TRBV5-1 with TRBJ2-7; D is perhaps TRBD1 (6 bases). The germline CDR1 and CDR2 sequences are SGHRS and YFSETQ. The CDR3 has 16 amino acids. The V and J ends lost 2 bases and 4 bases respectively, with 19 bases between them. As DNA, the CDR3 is TGCGCCAGCAGCTTTGGGTTGGGGGACAACCGGTACGAGCAGTACTTC. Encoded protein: CASSFGLGDNRYEQYF.